Described below is a single T cell receptor beta chain sequence and its context. Its recognized antigen is unknown. No qualities accompany the bases; no much larger clone lies one base away. For sequencing of the TCRbeta CDR3 region, genomic DNA was extracted from the sorted cells. The immunoSEQ Assay was used for sequencing of TCRbeta CDR3 regions. TCRdb provides this immuneACCESS table in a form limited to in-frame rearrangements. Some clones are lacking; in checked studies, under half of them reflect an unresolved V gene, and why the rest are absent is not known. Within this sample are around 81,000 clones, with roughly 88% of them counted one time only. The ten biggest clones cover 0.75% to 1% of the sample. This entry is derived from a study of OX40 agonist ivuxolimab in advanced cancers. For context, the study as a whole: Ivuxolimab was an agonistic, fully human IgG2 monoclonal antibody directed against OX40 (CD134), a costimulatory receptor. The monotherapy dose-escalation portion (N ≈ 55 patients) of the phase I ivuxolimab trial is reported in the paper. Patients were allowed to have had prior anti-PD-1, anti-PD-L1 or anti-CTLA-4 therapy, and roughly 40% of the dose-escalation patients had previously received checkpoint inhibitors. Three dose-escalation patients achieved partial responses, one with hepatocellular carcinoma and two with cutaneous melanoma. Of the roughly 50 dose-escalation patients, hepatocellular carcinoma was present in around 20, melanoma in some 15, renal cell carcinoma in 9 and head and neck cancer in 9. Intravenous ivuxolimab was administered to patients every 2 weeks at six dose levels: 0.01, 0.1, 0.3, 1.5, 3 and 10 mg/kg. The dose-escalation cohort was roughly 87% male with a mean age of about 54 years, ranging from about 20 to 80. Peripheral TCRbeta sequencing was intended to test whether TCR sequence diversity was altered and clonal T-cell expansion was caused by ivuxolimab. Here is what the overall study found, with its caveats: Low levels of normalized T-cell clonal expansion were also seen in some nonresponding patients. On average, CD8+ T cells showed more expanded clones than CD4+ T cells after ivuxolimab. The antigen specificity of the clonally expanded peripheral T cells was not determined. At doses from 0.1 to 3.0 mg/kg, clonal expansion was seen in both CD4+ and CD8+ blood T cells between baseline and week 6. In the 0.1-3.0 mg/kg groups, partial responders had among the lowest normalized peripheral clonal expansion, particularly in CD8+ T cells.

The trial excluded patients who had a history of autoimmune disease or who were on systemic immunosuppression. Peripheral blood for TCR sequencing was collected from all dose cohorts at baseline, on cycle 4 day 1, and on cycle 7 day 1. The samples were drawn from a first-in-human, open-label, multicenter phase I dose-escalation trial of ivuxolimab. Adults with locally advanced or metastatic head and neck squamous cell, hepatocellular, melanoma or renal cell carcinoma were enrolled in the trial. Before TCR sequencing, CD4+ and CD8+ T cells were separately sorted from peripheral blood. CDR1 and CDR2 are read off the germline V gene as SNHLY and FYNNEI. CDR3 length: 14 amino acids, cysteine to phenylalanine. This entry keeps only the CDR3 DNA: 42 bases, framed from base 1. The germline V end is reduced by 7 bases and the J end by 7 bases; junction bases left unmatched: 7.

This sequence was found in an adult with an advanced solid tumor such as melanoma, head and neck, liver or kidney cancer. The source was CD4+ or CD8+ T cells sorted from blood, collected in a trial of the OX40 agonist ivuxolimab. The rearrangement joined TRBV2 to TRBJ2-2; the central 9 bases match TRBD2. The sequenced DNA is TGTGCCAGCAATCTTCTAGCGGGAAACGGGGAGCTGTTTTTT. Its translation reads: CASNLLAGNGELFF.